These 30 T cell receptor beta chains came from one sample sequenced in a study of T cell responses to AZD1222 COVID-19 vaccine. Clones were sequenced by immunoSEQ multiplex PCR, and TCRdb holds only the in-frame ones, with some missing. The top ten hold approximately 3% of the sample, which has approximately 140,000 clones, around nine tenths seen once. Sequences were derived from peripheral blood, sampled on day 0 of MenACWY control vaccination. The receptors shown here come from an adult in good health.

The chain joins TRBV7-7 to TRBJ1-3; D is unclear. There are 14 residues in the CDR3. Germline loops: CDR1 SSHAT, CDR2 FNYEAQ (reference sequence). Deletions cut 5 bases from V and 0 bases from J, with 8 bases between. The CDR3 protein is CASSPDLSGNTIYF. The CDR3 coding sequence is TGTGCCAGCAGCCCGGACCTCTCTGGAAACACCATATATTTT.

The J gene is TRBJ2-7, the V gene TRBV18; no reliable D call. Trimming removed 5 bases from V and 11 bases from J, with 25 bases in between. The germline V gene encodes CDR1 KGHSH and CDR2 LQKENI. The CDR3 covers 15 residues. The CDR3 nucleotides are TGTGCCAGCTCATCCTCTTCCGGGCCTCGTATGATGGAGTACTTC. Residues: CASSSSSGPRMMEYF.

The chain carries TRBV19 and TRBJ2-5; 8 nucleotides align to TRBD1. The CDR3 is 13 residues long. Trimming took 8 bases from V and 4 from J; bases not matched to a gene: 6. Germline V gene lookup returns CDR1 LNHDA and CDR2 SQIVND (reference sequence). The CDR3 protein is CASVRTGSETQYF. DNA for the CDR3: TGTGCCAGTGTCAGGACAGGGTCAGAGACCCAGTACTTC.

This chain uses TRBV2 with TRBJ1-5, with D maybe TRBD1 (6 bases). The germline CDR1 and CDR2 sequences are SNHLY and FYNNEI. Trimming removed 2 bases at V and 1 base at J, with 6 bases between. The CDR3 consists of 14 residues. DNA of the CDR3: TGTGCCAGCAGTGAAAGGGGGAGCAATCAGCCCCAGCATTTT. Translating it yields CASSERGSNQPQHF. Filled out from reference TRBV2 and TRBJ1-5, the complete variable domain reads EPEVTQTPSHQVTQMGQEVILRCVPISNHLYFYWYRQILGQKVEFLVSFYNNEISEKSEIFDDQFSVERPDGSNFTLKIRSTKLEDSAMYFCASSERGSNQPQHFGDGTRLSIL.

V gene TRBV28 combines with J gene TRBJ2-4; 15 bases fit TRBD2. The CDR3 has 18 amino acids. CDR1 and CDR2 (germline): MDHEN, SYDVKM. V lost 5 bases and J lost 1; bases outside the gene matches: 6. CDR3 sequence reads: CASSHSGTSGRAKNIQYF. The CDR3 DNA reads TGTGCCAGCAGTCACTCCGGGACTAGCGGGAGGGCCAAAAACATTCAGTACTTC.

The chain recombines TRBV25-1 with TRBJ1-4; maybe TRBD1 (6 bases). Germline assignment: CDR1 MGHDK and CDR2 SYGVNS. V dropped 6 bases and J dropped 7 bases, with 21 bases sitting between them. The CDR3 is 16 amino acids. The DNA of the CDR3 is TGTGCCAGCAGGGGAGATCAGGGGTCCGGGGGTGAAAAACTGTTTTTT. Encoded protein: CASRGDQGSGGEKLFF.

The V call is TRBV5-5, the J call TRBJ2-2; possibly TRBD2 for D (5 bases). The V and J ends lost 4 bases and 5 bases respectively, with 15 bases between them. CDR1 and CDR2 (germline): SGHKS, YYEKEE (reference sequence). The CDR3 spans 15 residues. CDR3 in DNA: TGTGCCAGCAGCCTAGAGGGCGCGGGTACCGGGGAGCTGTTTTTT. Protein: CASSLEGAGTGELFF.

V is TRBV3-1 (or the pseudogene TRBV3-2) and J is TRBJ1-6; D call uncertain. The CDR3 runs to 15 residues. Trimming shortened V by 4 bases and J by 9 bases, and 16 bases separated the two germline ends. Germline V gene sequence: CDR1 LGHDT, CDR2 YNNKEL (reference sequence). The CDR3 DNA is TGTGCCAGCAGCCCAACCGCGGTTGGGAGTTCACCCCTCCACTTT. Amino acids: CASSPTAVGSSPLHF.

CDR3 protein: CASSERGLDTEAFF. CDR3 nucleotides: TGTGCCAGCAGTGAAAGGGGGTTGGACACTGAAGCTTTCTTT. The chain combines TRBV6-1 with TRBJ1-1, with D tentatively TRBD1 (6 bases). Trimming cost V 2 bases and J 3 bases, with 10 bases left between them. CDR3 length equals 14 residues. Looked up from germline, CDR1 is MNHNS and CDR2 is SASEGT.

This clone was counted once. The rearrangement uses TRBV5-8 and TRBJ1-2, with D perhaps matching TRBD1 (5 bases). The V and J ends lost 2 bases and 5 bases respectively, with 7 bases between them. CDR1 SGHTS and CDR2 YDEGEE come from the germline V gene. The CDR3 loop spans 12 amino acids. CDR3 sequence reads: CASSFEGYGYTF. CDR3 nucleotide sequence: TGTGCCAGCAGCTTTGAGGGGTATGGCTACACCTTC.

CDR3 loop: CATGDVKKGNEQFF. As DNA, the CDR3 is TGTGCCACCGGGGACGTTAAAAAGGGCAATGAGCAGTTCTTC. This rearrangement joins TRBV24-1 to TRBJ2-1; D is possibly TRBD1 or TRBD2 (5 bases each). This CDR3 contains 14 residues. The V end was cut by 9 bases, the J end by 6 bases, with 17 bases between. Germline loops: CDR1 KGHDR, CDR2 SFDVKD.

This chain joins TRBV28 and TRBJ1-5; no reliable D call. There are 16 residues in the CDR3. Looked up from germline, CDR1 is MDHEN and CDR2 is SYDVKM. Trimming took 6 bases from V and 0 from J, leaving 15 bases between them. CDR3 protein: CASSLGRLYSNQPQHF. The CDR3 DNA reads TGTGCCAGCAGCCTTGGACGGCTTTATAGCAATCAGCCCCAGCATTTT.

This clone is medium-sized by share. CDR3 in DNA: TGTGCCAGCAGTGCCGGGACTAGCGGCACAGATACGCAGTATTTT. Protein: CASSAGTSGTDTQYF. V usage is TRBV6-4 and J usage is TRBJ2-3; 10 positions match TRBD2. The J segment lost 1 base and the V segment lost 4 bases, leaving 2 bases of the junction unmatched. This CDR3 comprises 15 residues. Germline values: CDR1 MRHNA, CDR2 SNTAGT.

The CDR3 is CASRSGTADEKLFF. Written as DNA, the CDR3 is TGCGCCAGCAGATCTGGAACCGCCGATGAAAAACTGTTTTTT. J is TRBJ1-4 and V is TRBV5-1; D call uncertain. Trimming cost V 5 bases and J 6 bases, with 14 bases left between them. In germline, CDR1 is SGHRS, CDR2 YFSETQ. The CDR3 has 14 amino acids.

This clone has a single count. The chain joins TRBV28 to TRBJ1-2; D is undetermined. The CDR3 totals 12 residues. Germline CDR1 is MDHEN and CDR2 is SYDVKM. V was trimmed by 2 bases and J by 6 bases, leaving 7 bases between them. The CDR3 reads CASSLAGDGYTF. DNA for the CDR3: TGTGCCAGCAGTTTAGCTGGGGATGGCTACACCTTC.

The chain's CDR3 is CATSPGTAGGETQYF. CDR3 sequence (DNA): TGTGCCACCAGCCCCGGGACAGCCGGGGGAGAGACCCAGTACTTC. The chain has TRBV24-1 and TRBJ2-5; tentatively, D is TRBD1 (7 bases). This CDR3 is 15 amino acids long. From germline, CDR1 is KGHDR and CDR2 SFDVKD. V was cut by 7 bases and J by 4 bases, with 18 bases left in between.

For the CDR3, the DNA is TGTGCCAGCACCATAGGGACTGACTCAACACTCTATGGCTACACCTTC. Its translation is CASTIGTDSTLYGYTF. J is TRBJ1-2 and V is TRBV2; possible D gene TRBD1, 5 bases. The CDR3 sequence is 16 residues long. The germline CDR1 and CDR2 sequences are SNHLY and FYNNEI. Trimming cost V 7 bases and J 4 bases, with 22 bases left between them.

CDR3 sequence reads: CASSLGRGATNEKLFF. CDR3 nucleotides: TGTGCCAGCAGTTTAGGCAGGGGGGCTACTAATGAAAAACTGTTTTTT. The chain combines TRBV28 with TRBJ1-4; 7 nucleotides agree with TRBD1. This CDR3 has 16 amino acids. CDR1 and CDR2 (germline): MDHEN, SYDVKM. V was clipped by 2 bases and J by 2 bases; unmatched bases: 5.

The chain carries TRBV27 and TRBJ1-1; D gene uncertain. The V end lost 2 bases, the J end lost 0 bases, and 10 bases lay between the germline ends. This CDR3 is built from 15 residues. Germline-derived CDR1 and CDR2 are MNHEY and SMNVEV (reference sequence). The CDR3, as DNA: TGTGCCAGCAGTTTACTTCCGGGCCTGAACACTGAAGCTTTCTTT. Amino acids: CASSLLPGLNTEAFF.

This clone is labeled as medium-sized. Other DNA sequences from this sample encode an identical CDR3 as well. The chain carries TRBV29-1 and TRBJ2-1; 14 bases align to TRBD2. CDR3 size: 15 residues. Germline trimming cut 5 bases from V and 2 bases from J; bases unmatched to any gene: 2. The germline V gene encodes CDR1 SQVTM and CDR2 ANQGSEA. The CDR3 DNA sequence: TGCAGCGTTCGGACTAGCGGGGGGACCTACAATGAGCAGTTCTTC. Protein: CSVRTSGGTYNEQFF.

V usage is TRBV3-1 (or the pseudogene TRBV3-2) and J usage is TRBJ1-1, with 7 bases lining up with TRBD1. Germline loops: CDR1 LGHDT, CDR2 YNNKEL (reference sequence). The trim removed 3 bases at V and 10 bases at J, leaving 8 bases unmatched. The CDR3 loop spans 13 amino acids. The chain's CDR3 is CASSQEGAGVAFF. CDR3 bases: TGTGCCAGCAGCCAGGAGGGGGCAGGGGTAGCTTTCTTT.

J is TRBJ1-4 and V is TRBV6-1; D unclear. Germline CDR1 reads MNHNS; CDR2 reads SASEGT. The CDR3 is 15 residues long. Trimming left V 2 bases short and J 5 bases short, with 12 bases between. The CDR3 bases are TGTGCCAGCAGTGAAAACTCCGGGTTAAATGAAAAACTGTTTTTT. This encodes CASSENSGLNEKLFF.

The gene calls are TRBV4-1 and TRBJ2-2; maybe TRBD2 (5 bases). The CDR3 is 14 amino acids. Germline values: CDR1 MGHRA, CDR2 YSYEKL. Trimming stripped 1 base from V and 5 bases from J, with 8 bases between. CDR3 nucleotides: TGCGCCAGCAGCCAAGTCACGGGAACCGGGGAGCTGTTTTTT. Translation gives CASSQVTGTGELFF.

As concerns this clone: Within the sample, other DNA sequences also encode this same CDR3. CDR3: CAWSARGGNTEAFF. For the CDR3, the DNA is TGTGCCTGGAGTGCGAGGGGCGGGAACACTGAAGCTTTCTTT. V gene TRBV30 combines with J gene TRBJ1-1; weak D call: TRBD1 (5 bases). CDR1 is GTSNPN, CDR2 SVGIG, per germline (reference sequence). Trimming cost V 1 base and J 1 base, with 10 bases left between them. CDR3 length equals 14 residues.

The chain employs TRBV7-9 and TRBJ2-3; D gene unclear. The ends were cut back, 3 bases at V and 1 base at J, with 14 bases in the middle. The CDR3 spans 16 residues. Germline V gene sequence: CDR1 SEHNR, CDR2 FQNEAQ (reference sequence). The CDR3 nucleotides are TGTGCCAGCAGCTTGTCCCAGAGCCCGGGCACAGATACGCAGTATTTT. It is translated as CASSLSQSPGTDTQYF.

The CDR3 region has the DNA TGTGCCAGCAGGACTCCGGGACAGGGGCAGCCCCAGCATTTT. Amino acids: CASRTPGQGQPQHF. V is TRBV28 and J is TRBJ1-5; 10 bases are shared with TRBD1. J lost 7 bases, V lost 6 bases, and 6 bases had no gene match. Germline V gene lookup returns CDR1 MDHEN and CDR2 SYDVKM. This CDR3 is built from 14 residues.

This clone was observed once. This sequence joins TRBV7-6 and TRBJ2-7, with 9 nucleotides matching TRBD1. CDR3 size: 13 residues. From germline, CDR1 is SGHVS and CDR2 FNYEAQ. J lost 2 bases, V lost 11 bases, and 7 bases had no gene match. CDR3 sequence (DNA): TGTGCCTCGGGACAGGGAGCGACCTACGAGCAGTACTTC. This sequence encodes CASGQGATYEQYF.

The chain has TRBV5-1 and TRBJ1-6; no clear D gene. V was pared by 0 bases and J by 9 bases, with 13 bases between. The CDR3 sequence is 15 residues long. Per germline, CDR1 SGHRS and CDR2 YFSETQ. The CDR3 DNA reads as TGCGCCAGCAGCTTGGAGGCTTTTATGCCTTCACCCCTCCACTTT. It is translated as CASSLEAFMPSPLHF.

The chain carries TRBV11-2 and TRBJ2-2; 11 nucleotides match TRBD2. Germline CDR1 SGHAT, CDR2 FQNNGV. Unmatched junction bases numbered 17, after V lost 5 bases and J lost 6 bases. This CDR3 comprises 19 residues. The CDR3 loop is CASSDHLLAGGPSAGELFF. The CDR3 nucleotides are TGTGCCAGCAGCGATCATCTTTTAGCGGGGGGGCCTTCCGCCGGGGAGCTGTTTTTT. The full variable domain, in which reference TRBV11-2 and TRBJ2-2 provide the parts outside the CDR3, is EAGVAQSPRYKIIEKRQSVAFWCNPISGHATLYWYQQILGQGPKLLIQFQNNGVVDDSQLPKDRFSAERLKGVDSTLKIQPAKLEDSAVYLCASSDHLLAGGPSAGELFFGEGSRLTVL.

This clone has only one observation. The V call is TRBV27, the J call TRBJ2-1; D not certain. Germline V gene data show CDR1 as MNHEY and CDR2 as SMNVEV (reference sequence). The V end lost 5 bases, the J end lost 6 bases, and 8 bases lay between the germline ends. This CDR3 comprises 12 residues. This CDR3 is CASSQIGNEQFF. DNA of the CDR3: TGTGCCAGCAGTCAAATCGGCAATGAGCAGTTCTTC.